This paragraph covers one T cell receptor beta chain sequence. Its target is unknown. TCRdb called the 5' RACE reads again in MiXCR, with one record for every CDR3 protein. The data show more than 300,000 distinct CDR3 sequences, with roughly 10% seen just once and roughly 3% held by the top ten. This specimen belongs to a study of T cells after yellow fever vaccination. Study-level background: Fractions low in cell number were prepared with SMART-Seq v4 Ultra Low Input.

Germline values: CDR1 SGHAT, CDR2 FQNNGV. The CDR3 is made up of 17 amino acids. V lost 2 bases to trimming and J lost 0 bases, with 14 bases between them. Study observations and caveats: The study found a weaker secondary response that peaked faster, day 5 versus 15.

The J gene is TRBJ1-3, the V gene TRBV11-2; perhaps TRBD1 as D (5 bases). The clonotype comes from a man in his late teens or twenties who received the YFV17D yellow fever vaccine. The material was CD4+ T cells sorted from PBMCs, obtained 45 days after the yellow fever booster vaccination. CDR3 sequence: CASSLQAGRDSGNTIYF. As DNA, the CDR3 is TGTGCCAGCAGCTTACAGGCGGGACGGGACTCTGGAAACACCATATATTTT.